This is a list of T cell receptor beta chains from one sample in a study of early T cells in non-severe SARS-CoV-2 infection. From the 5' RACE reads, TCRdb called clonotypes with MiXCR, one entry per CDR3 protein. The repertoire consists of roughly 76,000 distinct CDR3 sequences, with 9.5% to 15% occurring once and the leading ten covering 3.5% to 5%. Sequences were obtained from whole blood. The receptors shown here come from an adult who was a healthcare worker with PCR-confirmed SARS-CoV-2 infection or an uninfected control (not recorded which). The CDR3 runs from the conserved cysteine through the conserved F or W. The D gene is left open where the match is weak. Some rows mark clone size as missing; the rest say once, few, many or name a class of expanded clone.

>.|.|TRBJ1-1|TRBV4-2
CASSQDGGRTEAFF
TGTGCCAGCAGCCAAGACGGGGGTAGAACTGAAGCTTTCTTT
>.|.|TRBJ1-1|TRBV5-1
CASRVGSTEAFF
TGCGCCAGCAGAGTAGGATCCACTGAAGCTTTCTTT
>many|TRBD1|TRBJ2-7|TRBV28
CASETGYEQYF
TGTGCCAGCGAGACAGGGTACGAGCAGTACTTC
>few|.|TRBJ2-3|TRBV5-1
CASSRGVAGEDTQYF
TGCGCCAGCAGCCGAGGGGTGGCCGGCGAAGATACGCAGTATTTT
>few|.|TRBJ2-1|TRBV28
CASTLRGSSRDEQFF
TGTGCCAGCACCTTAAGGGGGTCTTCGAGGGATGAGCAGTTCTTC
>few|TRBD1|TRBJ2-7|TRBV2
CASRWTGDEQYF
TGTGCCAGCAGGTGGACAGGGGACGAGCAGTACTTC
>many|TRBD1|TRBJ2-5|TRBV24-1
CATSDTGQGGTQYF
TGTGCCACCAGTGACACTGGACAGGGCGGGACCCAGTACTTC
>many|TRBD2|TRBJ2-1|TRBV12-3/TRBV12-4
CASSTPTSGRILSSYNEQFF
TGTGCCAGCAGTACCCCTACTAGCGGGAGAATCCTTAGCTCCTACAATGAGCAGTTCTTC
>.|TRBD2|TRBJ2-2|TRBV20-1
CSARGAGRDTGELFF
TGCAGTGCTAGAGGGGCAGGGAGGGACACCGGGGAGCTGTTTTTT
>many|TRBD2|TRBJ2-1|TRBV20-1
CSARDNLAGDQAEQFF
TGCAGTGCTAGAGATAATCTAGCGGGAGATCAGGCTGAGCAGTTCTTC
>.|.|TRBJ2-1|TRBV7-3
CASSLAAGSHEQFF
TGTGCCAGCAGCCTCGCTGCGGGGTCCCATGAGCAGTTCTTC
>few|.|TRBJ2-7|TRBV5-4
CASSDRKKGSYEQYF
TGTGCCAGCAGCGACAGGAAAAAGGGATCGTACGAGCAGTACTTC
>few|.|TRBJ2-7|TRBV10-3
CASGRGVYEQYF
TGTGCCTCAGGGCGAGGGGTGTACGAGCAGTACTTC
>.|.|TRBJ2-7|TRBV19
CATTAEGEAYEQYF
TGTGCCACCACTGCAGAGGGAGAAGCCTACGAGCAGTACTTC
>many|TRBD2|TRBJ2-1|TRBV27
CASSLLAGGPIHNEQFF
TGTGCCAGCAGTTTACTAGCGGGAGGGCCAATCCACAATGAGCAGTTCTTC
>many|TRBD2|TRBJ2-1|TRBV28
CASSTVRELSYNEQFF
TGTGCCAGCAGCACCGTGCGGGAGTTGTCCTACAATGAGCAGTTCTTC
>few|TRBD1|TRBJ1-4|TRBV12-3/TRBV12-4
CASSSRTGGTNEKLFF
TGTGCCAGCAGTTCACGGACAGGGGGGACTAATGAAAAACTGTTTTTT
>.|TRBD2|TRBJ2-1|TRBV7-9
CASSPPLAGEQFF
TGTGCCAGCAGCCCCCCCCTAGCGGGTGAGCAGTTCTTC
>few|TRBD2|TRBJ2-3|TRBV7-9
CASSPGTSGRHTDTQYF
TGTGCCAGCAGCCCCGGGACTAGCGGGAGGCACACAGATACGCAGTATTTT
>many|.|TRBJ2-3|TRBV6-4
CASSAQPGGTDTQYF
TGTGCCAGCAGTGCCCAGCCAGGGGGCACAGATACGCAGTATTTT
>.|TRBD2|TRBJ2-1|TRBV6-1
CASSASGSPHEQFF
TGTGCCAGCAGTGCTAGCGGGAGTCCCCATGAGCAGTTCTTC
>many|.|TRBJ2-5|TRBV15
CATSRDVVATQYF
TGTGCCACCAGCAGAGATGTAGTTGCGACCCAGTACTTC
>many|.|TRBJ2-7|TRBV20-1
CSAHAGPAYEQYF
TGCAGTGCTCATGCCGGGCCCGCATACGAGCAGTACTTC
>many|.|TRBJ1-2|TRBV29-1
CSVEQGGSLKDGYTF
TGCAGCGTCGAACAGGGCGGGAGTTTAAAAGATGGCTACACCTTC
>.|.|TRBJ2-7|TRBV7-2
CASSLARRNEQYF
TGTGCCAGCAGCTTAGCTCGGAGAAACGAGCAGTACTTC
>many|TRBD2|TRBJ2-1|TRBV29-1
CSLGASGNEQFF
TGCAGCCTGGGGGCTAGCGGGAACGAGCAGTTCTTC
>.|TRBD2|TRBJ2-2|TRBV6-5
CASSPPGRLAGGNTGELFF
TGTGCCAGCAGCCCCCCGGGCCGACTAGCGGGAGGGAACACCGGGGAGCTGTTTTTT
>.|TRBD1|TRBJ1-1|TRBV29-1
CSVHRGPLTEAFF
TGCAGCGTTCACAGGGGCCCTTTGACTGAAGCTTTCTTT
>.|TRBD2|TRBJ2-1|TRBV29-1
CSVGGLVPEQFF
TGCAGCGTTGGGGGACTAGTTCCTGAGCAGTTCTTC
>few|TRBD2|TRBJ2-1|TRBV12-3/TRBV12-4
CASSPGLAGKRNEQFF
TGTGCCAGCAGCCCTGGACTAGCGGGGAAGCGGAATGAGCAGTTCTTC
>few|TRBD2|TRBJ2-5|TRBV7-2
CASSLMGLEYETQYF
TGTGCCAGCAGCTTAATGGGACTAGAATACGAGACCCAGTACTTC
>few|.|TRBJ1-1|TRBV12-3/TRBV12-4
CASSFPGVAGTEAFF
TGTGCCAGCAGTTTTCCAGGGGTGGCCGGCACTGAAGCTTTCTTT
>.|.|TRBJ1-2|TRBV20-1
CSAPGGSGLRGYTF
TGCAGTGCCCCCGGGGGGTCGGGGCTCCGTGGCTACACCTTC
>many|.|TRBJ2-7|TRBV7-6
CASSLEGMDEQYF
TGTGCCAGCAGCTTAGAGGGGATGGACGAGCAGTACTTC
>few|.|TRBJ1-4|TRBV7-9
CASSLVGNTNEKLFF
TGTGCCAGCAGCTTAGTTGGGAATACTAATGAAAAACTGTTTTTT
>few|.|TRBJ2-3|TRBV29-1
CSVTKLASGTDTQYF
TGCAGCGTTACAAAGCTAGCGTCCGGCACAGATACGCAGTATTTT
>few|.|TRBJ2-7|TRBV7-2
CASSLATAGADYEQYF
TGTGCCAGCAGCTTAGCGACTGCGGGGGCGGACTACGAGCAGTACTTC
>many|.|TRBJ1-1|TRBV5-8
CASSLGGLGLFEAFF
TGTGCCAGCAGCTTGGGAGGACTAGGATTGTTTGAAGCTTTCTTT
>many|.|TRBJ2-7|TRBV6-5
CASSYRERSYEQYF
TGTGCCAGCAGTTACCGGGAGCGGTCCTACGAGCAGTACTTC